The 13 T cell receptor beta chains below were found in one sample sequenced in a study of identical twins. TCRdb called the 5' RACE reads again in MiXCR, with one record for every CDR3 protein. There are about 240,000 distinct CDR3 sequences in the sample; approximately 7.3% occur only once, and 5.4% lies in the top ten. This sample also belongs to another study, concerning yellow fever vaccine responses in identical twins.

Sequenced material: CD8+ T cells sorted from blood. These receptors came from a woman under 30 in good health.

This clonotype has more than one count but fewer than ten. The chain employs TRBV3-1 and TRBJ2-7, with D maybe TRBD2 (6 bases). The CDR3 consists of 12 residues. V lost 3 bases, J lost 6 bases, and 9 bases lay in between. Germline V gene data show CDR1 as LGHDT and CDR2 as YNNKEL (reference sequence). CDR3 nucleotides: TGTGCCAGCAGCCACACTAGCTTCGAGCAGTACTTC. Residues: CASSHTSFEQYF.

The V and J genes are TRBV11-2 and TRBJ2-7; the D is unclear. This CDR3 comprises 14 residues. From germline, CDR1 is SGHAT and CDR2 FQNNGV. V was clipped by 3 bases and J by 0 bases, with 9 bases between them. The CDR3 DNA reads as TGTGCCAGCAGCTTGGCGCCTAGCTCCTACGAGCAGTACGTC. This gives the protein CASSLAPSSYEQYV.

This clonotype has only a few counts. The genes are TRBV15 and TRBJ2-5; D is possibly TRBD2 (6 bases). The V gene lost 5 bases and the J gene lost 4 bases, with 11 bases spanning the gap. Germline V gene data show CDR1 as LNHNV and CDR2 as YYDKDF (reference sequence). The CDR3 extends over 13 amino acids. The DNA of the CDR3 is TGTGCCACCAGCGAGGGGAGGCGAGAGACCCAGTACTTC. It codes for CATSEGRRETQYF.

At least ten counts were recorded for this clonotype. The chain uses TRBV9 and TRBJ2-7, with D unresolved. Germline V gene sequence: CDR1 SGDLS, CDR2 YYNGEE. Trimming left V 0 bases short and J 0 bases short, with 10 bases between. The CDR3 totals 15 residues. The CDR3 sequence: CASSVGVEISYEQYF. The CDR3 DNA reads TGTGCCAGCAGCGTAGGCGTGGAGATCTCCTACGAGCAGTACTTC. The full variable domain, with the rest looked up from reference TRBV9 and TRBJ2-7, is DSGVTQTPKHLITATGQRVTLRCSPRSGDLSVYWYQQSLDQGLQFLIQYYNGEERAKGNILERFSAQQFPDLHSELNLSSLELGDSALYFCASSVGVEISYEQYFGPGTRLTVT.

CDR3 protein: CASSQEGDVAYEQYV. The CDR3 coding sequence is TGCGCCAGCAGCCAAGAAGGGGACGTGGCCTACGAGCAGTACGTC. The chain joins TRBV4-1 to TRBJ2-7; D could derive from TRBD1 or TRBD2 (5 bases each). The CDR3 consists of 15 residues. Germline V CDR1 and CDR2: MGHRA, YSYEKL. V lost 0 bases and J lost 2, with 11 bases in between.

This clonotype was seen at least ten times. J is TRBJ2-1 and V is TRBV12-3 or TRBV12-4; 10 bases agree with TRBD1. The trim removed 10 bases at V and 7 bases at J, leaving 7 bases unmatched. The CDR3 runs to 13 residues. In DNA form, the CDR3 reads TGTGCCACGGGACAGGGGTTATTGAATGAGCAGTTCTTC. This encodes CATGQGLLNEQFF.

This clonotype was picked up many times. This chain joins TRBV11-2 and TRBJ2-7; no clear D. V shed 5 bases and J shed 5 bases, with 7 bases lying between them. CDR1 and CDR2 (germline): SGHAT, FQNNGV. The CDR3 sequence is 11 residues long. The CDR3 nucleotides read TGTGCCAGCAGCCTAAATCACGAGCAGTACTTC. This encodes CASSLNHEQYF.

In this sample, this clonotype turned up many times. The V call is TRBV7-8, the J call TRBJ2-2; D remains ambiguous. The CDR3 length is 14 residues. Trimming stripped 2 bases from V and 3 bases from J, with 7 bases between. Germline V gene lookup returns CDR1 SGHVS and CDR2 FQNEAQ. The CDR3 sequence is CASSLMPDTGELFF. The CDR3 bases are TGTGCCAGCAGCTTAATGCCGGACACCGGGGAGCTGTTTTTT.

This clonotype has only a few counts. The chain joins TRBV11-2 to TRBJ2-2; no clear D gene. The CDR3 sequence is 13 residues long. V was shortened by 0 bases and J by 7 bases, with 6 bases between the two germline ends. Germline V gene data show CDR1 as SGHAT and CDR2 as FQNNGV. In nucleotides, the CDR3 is TGTGCCAGCAGCTTAGATCTTATCGGGGAGCTGTTTTTT. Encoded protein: CASSLDLIGELFF.

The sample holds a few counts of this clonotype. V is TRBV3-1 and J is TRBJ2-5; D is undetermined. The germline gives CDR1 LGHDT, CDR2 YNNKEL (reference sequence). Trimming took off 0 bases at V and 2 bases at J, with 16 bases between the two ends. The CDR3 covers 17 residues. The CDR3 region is CASSQESQLELQETQYF. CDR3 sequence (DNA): TGTGCCAGCAGCCAAGAAAGTCAGCTGGAACTTCAAGAGACCCAGTACTTC.

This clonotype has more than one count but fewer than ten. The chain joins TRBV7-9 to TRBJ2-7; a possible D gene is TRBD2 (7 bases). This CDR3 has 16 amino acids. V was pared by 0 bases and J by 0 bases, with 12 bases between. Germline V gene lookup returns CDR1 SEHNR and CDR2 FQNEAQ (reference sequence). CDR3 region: CASSLASGGYSYEQYF. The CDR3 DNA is TGTGCCAGCAGCTTAGCTTCGGGGGGCTACTCCTACGAGCAGTACTTC.

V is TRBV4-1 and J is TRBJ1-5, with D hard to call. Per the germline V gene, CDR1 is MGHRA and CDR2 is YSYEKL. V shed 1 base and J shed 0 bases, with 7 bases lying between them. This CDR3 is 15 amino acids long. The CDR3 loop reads CASSQGRASNQPQHF. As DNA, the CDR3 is TGCGCCAGCAGCCAAGGGCGAGCTAGCAATCAGCCCCAGCATTTT.

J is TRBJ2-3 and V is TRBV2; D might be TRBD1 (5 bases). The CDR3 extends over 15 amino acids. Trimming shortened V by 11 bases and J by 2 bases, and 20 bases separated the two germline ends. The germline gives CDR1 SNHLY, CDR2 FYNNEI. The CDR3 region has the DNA TGTGCCGGCGAAACGACAGAGCGTTTCACAGATACGCAGTATTTT. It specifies CAGETTERFTDTQYF.